Listed below are T cell receptor beta chains from one sample, sequenced in a study of blood T cell repertoires in COVID-19. Clones were sequenced by immunoSEQ multiplex PCR, and TCRdb holds only the in-frame ones, with some missing. Of hundreds of thousands of clones in the sample, 75% to 90% are singletons; the top ten hold about 1.6%. Sequenced material: peripheral blood. The origin of the receptors is a woman between 35 and 50 years old who had recovered from COVID-19. Both conserved end residues are part of each CDR3. D genes are given only for firm matches. Size values are once, few and many counts, or a class for expanded clones, and some rows have none.

clone size | D gene | J gene | V gene | CDR3 DNA | CDR3 protein
- | - | TRBJ2-7 | TRBV6-5 | TGTGCCAGCAGTTACTCCAGGGGAGCCCACGAGCAGTACTTC | CASSYSRGAHEQYF
once | - | TRBJ2-1 | TRBV19 | TGTGCCAGTAGTATAAGCGCATTGAGCTACAATGAGCAGTTCTTC | CASSISALSYNEQFF
many | - | TRBJ1-2 | TRBV5-1 | TGCGCCAGCAGCTTGGACGCAGGAAGCTATGGCTACACCTTC | CASSLDAGSYGYTF
- | - | TRBJ2-3 | TRBV4-1 | TGCGCCAGCAGCCAGGTCTTTACTGTCACAGATACGCAGTATTTT | CASSQVFTVTDTQYF
- | - | TRBJ2-7 | TRBV18 | TGTGCCAGCTCACCCGGGACTGCGGGCGAGCAGTACTTC | CASSPGTAGEQYF
- | TRBD2 | TRBJ2-1 | TRBV5-1 | TGCGCCAGCAGCCTAGTAGCGGGGGGGCCTAACAATGAGCAGTTCTTC | CASSLVAGGPNNEQFF
- | - | TRBJ2-1 | TRBV11-3 | TGTGCCAGCAGCTTAGGCAGGGGCAATTTAGGTAACAATGAGCAGTTCTTC | CASSLGRGNLGNNEQFF
- | TRBD1 | TRBJ1-2 | TRBV7-9 | TGTGCCAGCAGCTATAAACAGGGGGAGCCAGTGGATGGCTACACCTTC | CASSYKQGEPVDGYTF
- | - | TRBJ1-4 | TRBV7-9 | TGTGCCAGCAGCCCAGGGAATGAAAAACTGTTTTTT | CASSPGNEKLFF
- | TRBD1 | TRBJ2-5 | TRBV6-6 | TGTGCCGGCCGACAGGGAGAGACCCAGTACTTC | CAGRQGETQYF
- | - | TRBJ1-1 | TRBV6-2/TRBV6-3 | TGTGCCAGCAGTTATAAGGGGGTTGAAGCTTTCTTT | CASSYKGVEAFF
once | TRBD2 | TRBJ2-5 | TRBV4-3 | TGCGCCAGCAGCCAAAATACCGGGACTAGCCAAGAGACCCAGTACTTC | CASSQNTGTSQETQYF
- | - | TRBJ1-2 | TRBV27 | TGTGCCAGCAGTTTTTTGCTGGGCTGGGAGGGCTACACCTTC | CASSFLLGWEGYTF
- | - | TRBJ2-7 | TRBV27 | TGTGCCAGCAGTTTATCCCGGGGGTTCTCCTACGAGCAGTACTTC | CASSLSRGFSYEQYF
once | TRBD1 | TRBJ1-1 | TRBV4-1 | TGCGCCAGCAGCCAACGTCCTATATCGACAGGGCTGAACACTGAAGCTTTCTTT | CASSQRPISTGLNTEAFF
once | TRBD1 | TRBJ1-5 | TRBV7-2 | TGTGCCAGCAGCGGACAGGCCGGCAATCAGCCCCAGCATTTT | CASSGQAGNQPQHF
- | TRBD2 | TRBJ2-3 | TRBV6-5 | TGTGCCAGCAGTTACCTCGGGGAGGGGCACACAGATACGCAGTATTTT | CASSYLGEGHTDTQYF
- | TRBD1 | TRBJ1-1 | TRBV6-6 | TGTGCCAGCAGGACGACAGGGGGCGGCACTGAAGCTTTCTTT | CASRTTGGGTEAFF